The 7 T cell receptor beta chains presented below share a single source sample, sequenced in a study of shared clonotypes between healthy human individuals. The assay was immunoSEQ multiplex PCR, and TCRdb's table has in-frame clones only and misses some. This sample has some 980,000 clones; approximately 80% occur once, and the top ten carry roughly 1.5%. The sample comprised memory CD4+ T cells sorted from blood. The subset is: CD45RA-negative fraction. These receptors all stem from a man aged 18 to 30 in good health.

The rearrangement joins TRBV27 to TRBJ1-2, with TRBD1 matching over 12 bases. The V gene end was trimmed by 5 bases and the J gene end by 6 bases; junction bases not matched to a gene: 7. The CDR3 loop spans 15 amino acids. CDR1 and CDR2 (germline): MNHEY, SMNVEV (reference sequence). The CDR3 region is CASSAGTGGRNGYTF. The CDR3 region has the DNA TGTGCCAGCAGTGCCGGGACAGGGGGCAGAAATGGCTACACCTTC.

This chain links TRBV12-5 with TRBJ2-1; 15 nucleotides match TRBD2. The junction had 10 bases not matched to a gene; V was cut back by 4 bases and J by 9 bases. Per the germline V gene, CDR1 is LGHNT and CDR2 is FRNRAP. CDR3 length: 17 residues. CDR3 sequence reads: CASGSRLPGLAGGEQFF. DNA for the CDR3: TGTGCTAGTGGTTCACGACTCCCGGGACTAGCGGGAGGTGAGCAGTTCTTC.

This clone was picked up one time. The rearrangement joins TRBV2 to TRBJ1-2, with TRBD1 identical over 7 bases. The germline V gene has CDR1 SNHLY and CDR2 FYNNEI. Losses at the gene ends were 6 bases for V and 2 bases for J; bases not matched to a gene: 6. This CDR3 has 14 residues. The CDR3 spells CASRAGGSNYGYTF. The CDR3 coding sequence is TGTGCCAGCAGGGCAGGGGGGTCAAACTATGGCTACACCTTC.

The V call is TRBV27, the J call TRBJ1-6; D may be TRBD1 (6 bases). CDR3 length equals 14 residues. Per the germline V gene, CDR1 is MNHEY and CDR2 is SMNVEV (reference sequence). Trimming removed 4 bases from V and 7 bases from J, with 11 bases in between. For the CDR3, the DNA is TGTGCCAGCAGTTACCAGGGGAGCAATTCACCCCTCCACTTT. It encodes CASSYQGSNSPLHF.

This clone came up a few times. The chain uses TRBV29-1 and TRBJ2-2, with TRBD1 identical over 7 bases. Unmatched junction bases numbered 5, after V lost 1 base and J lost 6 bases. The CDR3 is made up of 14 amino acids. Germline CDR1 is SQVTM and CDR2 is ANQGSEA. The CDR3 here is CSVEVGQVAGELFF. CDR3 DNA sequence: TGCAGCGTTGAAGTCGGACAGGTCGCCGGGGAGCTGTTTTTT.

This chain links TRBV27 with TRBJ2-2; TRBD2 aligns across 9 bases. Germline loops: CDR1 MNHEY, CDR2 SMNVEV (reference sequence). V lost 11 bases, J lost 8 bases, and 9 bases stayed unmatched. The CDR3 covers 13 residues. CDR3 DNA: TGTGCCGGAATAGCGGGGGTAGTAGGGGAGCTGTTTTTT. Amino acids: CAGIAGVVGELFF.

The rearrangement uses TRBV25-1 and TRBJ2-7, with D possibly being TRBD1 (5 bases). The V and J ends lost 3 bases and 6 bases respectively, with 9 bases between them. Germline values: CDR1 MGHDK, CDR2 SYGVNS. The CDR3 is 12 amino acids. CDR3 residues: CASSDVGVEQYF. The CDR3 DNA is TGTGCCAGCAGTGACGTAGGGGTCGAGCAGTACTTC.